The 9 T cell receptor beta chains listed next were all sequenced from one sample in a study of T cells after yellow fever vaccination. TCRdb fed the 5' RACE reads into MiXCR, producing one record per CDR3 protein. Here the sample spans some 350,000 distinct CDR3 sequences, 11% being singletons. The starting material was PBMCs, obtained on the day of the first yellow fever vaccination. Source of these receptors: a man younger than 35 who received the YFV17D yellow fever vaccine.

This clonotype has only a few counts. The chain links TRBV27 to TRBJ2-3; the D gene could be TRBD1 or TRBD2 (6 bases each). Germline values: CDR1 MNHEY, CDR2 SMNVEV (reference sequence). The V end lost 6 bases, the J end lost 4 bases, and 14 bases lay between the germline ends. The length of the CDR3 is 14 residues. The CDR3 DNA follows: TGTGCCAGCAGGCCGTTGGGGGGCCCAGATACGCAGTATTTT. Amino acid sequence: CASRPLGGPDTQYF.

The V and J genes are TRBV7-9 and TRBJ2-3; 8 positions agree with TRBD2. Trimming removed 6 bases from V and 0 bases from J; junction bases left unmatched: 5. The CDR3 covers 15 residues. Germline assignment: CDR1 SEHNR and CDR2 FQNEAQ (reference sequence). The CDR3 nucleotides are TGTGCCAGCAGGGCTGGGACTAGTAGCACAGATACGCAGTATTTT. Residues: CASRAGTSSTDTQYF.

The V gene is TRBV11-3, the J gene TRBJ2-5; D is possibly TRBD1 (7 bases). Per germline, CDR1 SGHNT and CDR2 YENEEA. The CDR3 is 14 residues long. The V end was cut by 5 bases, the J end by 0 bases, with 10 bases between. The CDR3 spells CASSAGGYQETQYF. DNA for the CDR3: TGTGCCAGCAGCGCAGGGGGGTACCAAGAGACCCAGTACTTC.

The CDR3 DNA reads as TGTGCCAGCAGCGCGAACGGGGGCCCAGATACGCAGTATTTT. The encoded protein is CASSANGGPDTQYF. The V gene is TRBV11-1, the J gene TRBJ2-3, with D perhaps TRBD1 or TRBD2 (6 bases each). V lost 5 bases and J lost 4, with 13 bases in between. CDR1 and CDR2 (germline): SGHAT, FQDESV (reference sequence). The CDR3 contains 14 residues.

The CDR3 loop is CASSLTGVGYEQYF. The CDR3, as DNA: TGTGCCAGCAGCTTAACAGGGGTGGGCTACGAGCAGTACTTC. The V gene is TRBV7-9, the J gene TRBJ2-7; 7 bases are shared with TRBD1. The V and J ends lost 2 bases and 3 bases, in that order; junction bases with no gene match: 4. Germline assignment: CDR1 SEHNR and CDR2 FQNEAQ (reference sequence). This CDR3 is built from 14 residues. The whole variable domain, remainder taken from reference TRBV7-9 and TRBJ2-7, is DTGVSQNPRHKITKRGQNVTFRCDPISEHNRLYWYRQTLGQGPEFLTYFQNEAQLEKSRLLSDRFSAERPKGSFSTLEIQRTEQGDSAMYLCASSLTGVGYEQYFGPGTRLTVT.

This chain links TRBV28 with TRBJ1-6; D ambiguous. V lost 6 bases and J 0 bases, leaving 9 bases between the germline ends. Germline-derived CDR1 and CDR2 are MDHEN and SYDVKM. The CDR3 totals 15 residues. As DNA, the CDR3 is TGTGCCAGCAGCCGGGTGAGCTCCTATAATTCACCCCTCCACTTT. Translation: CASSRVSSYNSPLHF.

This clonotype showed up just a few times. The chain uses TRBV11-3 and TRBJ2-1; 13 bases are a match to TRBD2. The CDR3 has 15 amino acids. V lost 5 bases, J lost 8 bases, and 6 bases stayed unmatched. From germline, CDR1 is SGHNT and CDR2 YENEEA. CDR3 amino acids: CASSVTSGGADEQFF. CDR3 bases: TGTGCCAGCAGCGTAACTAGCGGGGGGGCCGATGAGCAGTTCTTC.

This clonotype was recorded many times. The rearrangement links TRBV5-5 to TRBJ2-1; D is possibly TRBD2 (5 bases). The V end was cut by 4 bases, the J end by 7 bases, with 9 bases between. This CDR3 is 12 amino acids long. CDR1 and CDR2 (germline): SGHKS, YYEKEE (reference sequence). The CDR3 DNA reads TGTGCCAGCAGCATTGGAGGAAATGAGCAGTTCTTC. It yields the protein CASSIGGNEQFF.

This clonotype appeared a few times. V and J are TRBV9 and TRBJ2-2; tentatively, D is TRBD2 (5 bases). Trimming removed 3 bases at V and 5 bases at J, with 8 bases between. Germline V gives CDR1 SGDLS, CDR2 YYNGEE. This CDR3 spans 13 amino acids. Here the CDR3 reads CASSAGETGELFF. Here the CDR3 DNA reads TGTGCCAGCAGCGCCGGGGAGACCGGGGAGCTGTTTTTT.